A selection of T cell receptor beta chains follows, all from one sample in a study of graft-versus-host responses after intestinal transplantation. Antigen specificity for these receptors is unknown. The table came from immunoSEQ multiplex PCR; TCRdb's copy has only in-frame clones and leaves some out. The sample contains about 130,000 clones, around 90% of which appear only once. The sequencing here drew on unstimulated CD4+ T cells sorted from spleen or lymph node cells, taken before intestinal transplant. These TCRs come from a human donor who received an intestinal transplant. Both conserved end residues are part of each CDR3. A D gene is named only where the DNA matches it firmly. Some rows mark clone size as missing; the rest say once, few, many or name a class of expanded clone.

D	J	size	V	CDR3	DNA
TRBD2	TRBJ2-1	.	TRBV27	CASSLTPGTRTPEQFF	TGTGCCAGCAGTTTAACCCCCGGGACTAGGACTCCTGAGCAGTTCTTC
TRBD2	TRBJ2-7	.	TRBV7-6	CASSLAPGGGPGEQYF	TGTGCCAGCAGCTTAGCGCCGGGGGGAGGGCCGGGTGAGCAGTACTTC
TRBD2	TRBJ2-3	once	TRBV19	CASSIERLAGAGTDTQYF	TGTGCCAGTAGTATCGAGCGACTAGCGGGCGCCGGCACAGATACGCAGTATTTT
.	TRBJ2-3	.	TRBV5-4	CASSLAPGEDTDTQYF	TGTGCCAGCAGCTTGGCCCCGGGGGAGGACACAGATACGCAGTATTTT
.	TRBJ2-1	.	TRBV18	CASSPASTRVNEQFF	TGTGCCAGCTCACCAGCCTCGACTAGGGTCAATGAGCAGTTCTTC
.	TRBJ1-6	once	TRBV4-1	CASSQEGGRRSPLHF	TGCGCCAGCAGCCAAGAGGGGGGGCGTCGTTCACCCCTCCACTTT
.	TRBJ2-1	.	TRBV28	CASLGGFEQFF	TGTGCCAGCCTTGGAGGGTTCGAGCAGTTCTTC
TRBD2	TRBJ2-1	once	TRBV19	CASSIFVTSGRNEQFF	TGTGCCAGTAGTATTTTCGTTACTAGCGGTAGGAATGAGCAGTTCTTC
.	TRBJ1-1	.	TRBV5-5	CASSLRGIGGTEAFF	TGTGCCAGCAGCTTGCGGGGGATCGGGGGCACTGAAGCTTTCTTT
.	TRBJ2-5	.	TRBV5-1	CASSLVAEETQYF	TGCGCCAGCAGCTTGGTTGCGGAAGAGACCCAGTACTTC
TRBD1	TRBJ1-2	.	TRBV7-8	CASSWGTASNYGYTF	TGTGCCAGCAGCTGGGGGACAGCATCCAACTATGGCTACACCTTC
.	TRBJ2-1	once	TRBV7-9	CATPNSDNEQFF	TGTGCCACCCCCAATAGTGACAATGAGCAGTTCTTC
.	TRBJ1-5	few	TRBV21-1	CASRQYGQGNQPQHF	TGTGCCAGCAGGCAATATGGGCAGGGCAATCAGCCCCAGCATTTT
TRBD1	TRBJ1-1	.	TRBV5-1	CASSLMRDRERGGTEAFF	TGCGCCAGCAGCTTGATGCGGGACAGGGAAAGAGGGGGCACTGAAGCTTTCTTT
.	TRBJ1-2	.	TRBV4-2	CASSQGRGVVDYGYTF	TGTGCCAGCAGCCAGGGCCGGGGAGTCGTTGACTATGGCTACACCTTC
TRBD1	TRBJ1-5	.	TRBV6-1	CASSSGQGGNQPQHF	TGTGCCAGCAGCTCAGGACAGGGTGGGAATCAGCCCCAGCATTTT
.	TRBJ2-1	.	TRBV7-3	CASSLISGTNSYNEQFF	TGTGCCAGCAGCTTAATTTCGGGGACAAACTCCTACAATGAGCAGTTCTTC
.	TRBJ2-3	.	TRBV5-1	CASSRTPTSTHSTDTQYF	TGCGCCAGCAGCCGGACTCCCACAAGCACACACAGCACAGATACGCAGTATTTT
.	TRBJ2-7	.	TRBV7-9	CASSFPGSGEQYF	TGTGCCAGCAGCTTTCCAGGCTCCGGGGAGCAGTACTTC
.	TRBJ2-6	.	TRBV19	CASSIPGRGAEGANVLTF	TGTGCCAGTAGTATCCCGGGACGGGGTGCGGAAGGGGCCAACGTCCTGACTTTC
.	TRBJ1-2	once	TRBV10-1	CASGDGYGYTF	TGCGCCAGCGGGGACGGGTATGGCTACACCTTC
TRBD1	TRBJ2-7	.	TRBV5-1	CASSSGQGPYEQYF	TGCGCCAGCAGTTCGGGACAGGGGCCCTACGAGCAGTACTTC
TRBD1	TRBJ1-2	.	TRBV19	CASSTDRDYYGYTF	TGTGCCAGTAGTACGGACAGGGATTACTATGGCTACACCTTC
.	TRBJ1-1	once	TRBV20-1	CSAPGTTEAFF	TGCAGTGCTCCAGGGACCACTGAAGCTTTCTTT
.	TRBJ2-2	.	TRBV19	CASSSGPPSSTPGELFF	TGTGCCAGTAGTAGCGGACCCCCTAGTAGTACCCCCGGGGAGCTGTTTTTT
.	TRBJ2-1	.	TRBV7-9	CASSFNEQFF	TGTGCCAGCAGTTTCAATGAGCAGTTCTTC